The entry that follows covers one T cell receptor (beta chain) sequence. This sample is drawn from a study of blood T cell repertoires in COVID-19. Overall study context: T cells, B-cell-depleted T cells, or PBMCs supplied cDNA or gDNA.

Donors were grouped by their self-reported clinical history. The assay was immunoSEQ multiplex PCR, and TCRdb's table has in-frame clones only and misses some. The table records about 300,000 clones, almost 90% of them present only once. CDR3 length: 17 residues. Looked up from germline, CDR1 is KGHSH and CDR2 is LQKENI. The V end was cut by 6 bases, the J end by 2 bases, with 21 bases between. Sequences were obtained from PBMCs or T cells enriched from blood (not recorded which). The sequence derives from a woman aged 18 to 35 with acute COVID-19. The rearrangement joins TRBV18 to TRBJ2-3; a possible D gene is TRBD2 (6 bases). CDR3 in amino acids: CASSPVESGTLTDTQYF. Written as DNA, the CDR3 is TGTGCCAGCTCCCCCGTGGAGTCCGGGACTCTCACAGATACGCAGTATTTT.